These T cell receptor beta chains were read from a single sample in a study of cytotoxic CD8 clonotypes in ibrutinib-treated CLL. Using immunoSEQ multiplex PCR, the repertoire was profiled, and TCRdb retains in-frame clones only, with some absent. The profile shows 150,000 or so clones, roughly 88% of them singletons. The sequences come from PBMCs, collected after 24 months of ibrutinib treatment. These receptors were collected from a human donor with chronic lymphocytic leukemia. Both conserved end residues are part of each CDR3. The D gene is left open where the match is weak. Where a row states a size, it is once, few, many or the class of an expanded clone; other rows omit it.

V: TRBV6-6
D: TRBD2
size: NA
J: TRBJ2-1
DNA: TGTGCCAGCAGCTCCGGACTAGCGGGATGGACTGAGCAGTTCTTC
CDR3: CASSSGLAGWTEQFF

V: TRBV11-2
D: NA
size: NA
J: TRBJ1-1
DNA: TGTGCCAGCGAACGAAATGGGAACACTGAAGCTTTCTTT
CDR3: CASERNGNTEAFF

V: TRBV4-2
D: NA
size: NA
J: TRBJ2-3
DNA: TGTGCCAGCAGCCAAGATTCCGCTTGGGGGGACAGCACAGATACGCAGTATTTT
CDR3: CASSQDSAWGDSTDTQYF

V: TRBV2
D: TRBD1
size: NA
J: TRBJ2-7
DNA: TGTGCCAGCGCCCCCAAGGGACAGGGTTCCCTAATTACCTACGAGCAGTACTTC
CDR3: CASAPKGQGSLITYEQYF

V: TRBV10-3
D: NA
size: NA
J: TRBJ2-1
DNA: TGTGCCATCACCGGGCCCCAGGGTAATGAGCAGTTCTTC
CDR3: CAITGPQGNEQFF

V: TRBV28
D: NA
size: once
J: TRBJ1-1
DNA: TGTGCCAGCAGTCCCCACTATAAAGCTTTCTTT
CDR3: CASSPHYKAFF

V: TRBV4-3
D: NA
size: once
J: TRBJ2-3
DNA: TGCGCCAGCAGCCTGGGGGGGCAGGCAGATACGCAGTATTTT
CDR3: CASSLGGQADTQYF

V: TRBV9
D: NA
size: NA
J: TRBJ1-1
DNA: TGTGCCAGCAGCGTTGGGGGAACTGAAGCTTTCTTT
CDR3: CASSVGGTEAFF

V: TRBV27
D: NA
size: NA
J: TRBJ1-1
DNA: TGTGCCAGCAGTTTACGGGAGGGCACTGAAGCTTTCTTT
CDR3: CASSLREGTEAFF

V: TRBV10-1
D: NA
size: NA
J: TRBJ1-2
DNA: TGCGCCAGCCGTTGCAGCGCCCCACGATTGGGGTACACCTTC
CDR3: CASRCSAPRLGYTF

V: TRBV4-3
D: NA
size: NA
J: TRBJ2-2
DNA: TGCGCCAGCAGCCCCGCCTCGTTTGGGGAGCTGTTTTTT
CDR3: CASSPASFGELFF

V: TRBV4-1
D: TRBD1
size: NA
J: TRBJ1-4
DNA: TGCGCCAGCAGCCGAGGACAGGGTAGTGAGGAAAAACTGTTTTTT
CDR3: CASSRGQGSEEKLFF

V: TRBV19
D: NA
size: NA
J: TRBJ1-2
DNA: TGTGCCAGTAGTATAGGGCGTCAGAAGGGCAGCTACACCTTC
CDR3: CASSIGRQKGSYTF

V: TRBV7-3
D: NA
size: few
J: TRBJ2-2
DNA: TGTGCCAGCAGCCAACCCCCCGGGGAGCTGTTTTTT
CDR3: CASSQPPGELFF

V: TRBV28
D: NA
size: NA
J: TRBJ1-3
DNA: TGTGCCAGCAGTTTACCCCCCCGGTCTGGAAACACCATATATTTT
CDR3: CASSLPPRSGNTIYF

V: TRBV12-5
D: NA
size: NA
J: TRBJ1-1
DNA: TGTGCTAGTGGTTTAGGGGGGGGAAACACTGAAGCTTTCTTT
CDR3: CASGLGGGNTEAFF

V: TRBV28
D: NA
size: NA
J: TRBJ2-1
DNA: TGTGCCAGCAATCAGGGGAGAGGCGAGCAGTTCTTC
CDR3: CASNQGRGEQFF

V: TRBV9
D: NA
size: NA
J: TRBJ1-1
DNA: TGTGCCAGCAGCTCGGGAGGGGCGGCGGACACTGAAGCTTTCTTT
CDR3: CASSSGGAADTEAFF

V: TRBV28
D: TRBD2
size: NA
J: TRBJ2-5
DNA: TGTGCCAGCAGTCCTTCCGGGACTAGTCTCCAAGAGACCCAGTACTTC
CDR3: CASSPSGTSLQETQYF

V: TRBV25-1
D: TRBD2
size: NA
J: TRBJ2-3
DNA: TGTGCCAGCAGTGAAGGCAGCGGGGTGAGAGGTACGCAGTATTTT
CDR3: CASSEGSGVRGTQYF

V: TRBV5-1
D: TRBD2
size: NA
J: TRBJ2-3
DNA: TGCGCCAGCAGCTCCCTTCCACGGGGGGAAACAGATACGCAGTATTTT
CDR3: CASSSLPRGETDTQYF

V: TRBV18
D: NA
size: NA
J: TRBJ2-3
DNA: TGTGCCAGCTCACCGGGCCCCCCTAGAGTGGGGGCCACAGATACGCAGTATTTT
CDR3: CASSPGPPRVGATDTQYF

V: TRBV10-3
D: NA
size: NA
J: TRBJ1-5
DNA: TGTGCCATCAGTGACCTGGGGCAGCCCCAGCATTTT
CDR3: CAISDLGQPQHF